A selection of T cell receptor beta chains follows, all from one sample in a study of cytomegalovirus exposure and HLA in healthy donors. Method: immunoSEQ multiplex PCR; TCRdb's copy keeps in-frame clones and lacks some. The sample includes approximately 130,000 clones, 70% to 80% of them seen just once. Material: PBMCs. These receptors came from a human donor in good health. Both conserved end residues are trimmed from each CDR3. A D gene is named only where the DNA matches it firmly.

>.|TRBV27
ASSFTAGGNTIY
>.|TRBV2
ASSEGLANEKLF
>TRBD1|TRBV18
ASSLDRALYEQY
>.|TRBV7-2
ASSLISGVGTGELF
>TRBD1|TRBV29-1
SATGGFGGYT
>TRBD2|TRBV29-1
SVEGGQRGALDTQY
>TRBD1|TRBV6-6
AIHRGPDTEAF
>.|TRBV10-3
ATDSSGNTIY
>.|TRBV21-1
ASSKAGDRSSNQPQH
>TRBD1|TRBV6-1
ASSVLDRAHEQY
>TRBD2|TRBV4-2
ASGLAGNTGELF
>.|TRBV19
ASSRERGAGELF
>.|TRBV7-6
ASSYQTRDTQY
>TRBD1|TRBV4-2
ASSHRTGEDSAYEQY
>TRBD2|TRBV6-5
ASTGRGGNEQF
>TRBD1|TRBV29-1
SGRQGVATEAF
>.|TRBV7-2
ASSPRGQPQH
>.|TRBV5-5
ASSYGRTDTQY
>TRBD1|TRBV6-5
ASSYARTGGLQGYT
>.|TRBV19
ASSIIGLGEQY
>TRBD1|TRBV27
ASSPTTRGRRDKQF
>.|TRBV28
ASSLNRYEQY
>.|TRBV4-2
ASSQEAQYYNEQF
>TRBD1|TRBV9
ASSPHGTGPTEAF
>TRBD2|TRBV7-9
ASRLAGTYEQY
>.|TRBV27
ASTLRGGTGIQY
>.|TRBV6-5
ASSYRDMGSYEQY
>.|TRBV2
ASSDTPTSTDTQY
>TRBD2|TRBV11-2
ASSSSGISYNEQF
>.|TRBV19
ASSPRQVADTQY
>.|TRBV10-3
AISEGGGFTEAF
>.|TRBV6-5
ASSYSRISQGY
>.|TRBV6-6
ASSYPGEKLF
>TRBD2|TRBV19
ASRRTSNEQF
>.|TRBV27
ASRPGAAYEQY
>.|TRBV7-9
ASSLWGAGGTYEQY
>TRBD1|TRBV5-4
ASSLNRGVDGYT
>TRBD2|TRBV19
ASSIGSGGGAETQY
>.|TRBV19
ASSPSTATNEKLF
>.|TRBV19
ASTAPGTGRGTEAF
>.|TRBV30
AWSSGETQY
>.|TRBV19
ASSRDSYEQY